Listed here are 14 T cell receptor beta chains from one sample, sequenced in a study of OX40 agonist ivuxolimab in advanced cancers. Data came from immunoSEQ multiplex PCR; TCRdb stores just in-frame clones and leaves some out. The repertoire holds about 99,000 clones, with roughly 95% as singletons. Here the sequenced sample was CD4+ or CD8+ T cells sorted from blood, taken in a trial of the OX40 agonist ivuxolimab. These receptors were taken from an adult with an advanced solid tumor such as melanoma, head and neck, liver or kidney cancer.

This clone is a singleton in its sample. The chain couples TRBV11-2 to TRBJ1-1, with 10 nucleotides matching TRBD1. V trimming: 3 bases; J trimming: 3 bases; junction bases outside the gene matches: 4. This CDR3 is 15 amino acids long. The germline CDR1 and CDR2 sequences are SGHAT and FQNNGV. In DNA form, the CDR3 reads TGTGCCAGCAGCTTCCTCGGGACAGGGGACACTGAAGCTTTCTTT. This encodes CASSFLGTGDTEAFF.

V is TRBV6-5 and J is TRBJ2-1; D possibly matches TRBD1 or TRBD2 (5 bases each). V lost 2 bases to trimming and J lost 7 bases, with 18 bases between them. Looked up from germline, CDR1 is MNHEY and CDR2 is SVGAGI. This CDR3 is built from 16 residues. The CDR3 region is CASSYPGYGESNEQFF. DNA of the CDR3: TGTGCCAGCAGTTACCCAGGGTATGGGGAGAGTAATGAGCAGTTCTTC.

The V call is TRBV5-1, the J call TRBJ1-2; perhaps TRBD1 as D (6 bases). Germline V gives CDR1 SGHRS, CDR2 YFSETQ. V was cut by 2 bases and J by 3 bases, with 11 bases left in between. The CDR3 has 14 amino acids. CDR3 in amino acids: CASSLQGDDYGYTF. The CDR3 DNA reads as TGCGCCAGCAGCTTACAGGGAGATGACTATGGCTACACCTTC.

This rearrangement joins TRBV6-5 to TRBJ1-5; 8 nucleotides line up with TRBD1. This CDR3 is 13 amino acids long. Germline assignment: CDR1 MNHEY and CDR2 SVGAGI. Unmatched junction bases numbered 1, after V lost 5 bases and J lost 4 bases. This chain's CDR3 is CASSTGGNQPQHF. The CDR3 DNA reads TGTGCCAGCAGTACAGGGGGAAATCAGCCCCAGCATTTT.

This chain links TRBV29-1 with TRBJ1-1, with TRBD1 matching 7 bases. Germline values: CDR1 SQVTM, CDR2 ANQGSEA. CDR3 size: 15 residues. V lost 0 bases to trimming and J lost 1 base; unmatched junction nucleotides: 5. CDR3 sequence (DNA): TGCAGCGTTGAAGACTGGGGACAGCAGAACACTGAAGCTTTCTTT. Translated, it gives CSVEDWGQQNTEAFF. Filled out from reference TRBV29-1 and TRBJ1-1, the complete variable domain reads SAVISQKPSRDICQRGTSLTIQCQVDSQVTMMFWYRQQPGQSLTLIATANQGSEATYESGFVIDKFPISRPNLTFSTLTVSNMSPEDSSIYLCSVEDWGQQNTEAFFGQGTRLTVV.

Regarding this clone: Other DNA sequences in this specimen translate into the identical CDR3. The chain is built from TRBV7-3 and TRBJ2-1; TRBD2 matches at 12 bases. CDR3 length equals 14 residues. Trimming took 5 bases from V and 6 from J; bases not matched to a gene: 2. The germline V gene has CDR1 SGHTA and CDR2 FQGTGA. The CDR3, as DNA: TGTGCCAGCAGCCTGGGACTAGCGGGCAATGAGCAGTTCTTC. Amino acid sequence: CASSLGLAGNEQFF.

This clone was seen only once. The CDR3 sequence: CASSQDRGEPQHF. As DNA, the CDR3 is TGTGCCAGCAGCCAAGACAGGGGGGAGCCCCAGCATTTT. The chain combines TRBV4-2 with TRBJ1-5; 7 bases are shared with TRBD1. The CDR3 totals 13 residues. The germline V gene has CDR1 LGHNA and CDR2 YNFKEQ. V lost 0 bases, J lost 8 bases, and 1 base stayed unmatched.

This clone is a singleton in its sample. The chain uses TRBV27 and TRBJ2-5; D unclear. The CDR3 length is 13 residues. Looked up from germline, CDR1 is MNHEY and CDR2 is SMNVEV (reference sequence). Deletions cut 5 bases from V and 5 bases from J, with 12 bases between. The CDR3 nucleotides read TGTGCCAGCAGTCCTACGACTGGTGAGACCCAGTACTTC. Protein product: CASSPTTGETQYF.

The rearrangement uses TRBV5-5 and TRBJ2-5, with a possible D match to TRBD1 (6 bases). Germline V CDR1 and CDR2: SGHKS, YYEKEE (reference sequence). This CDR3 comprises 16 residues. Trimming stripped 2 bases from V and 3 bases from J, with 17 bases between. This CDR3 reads CASSFEIGTTEETQYF. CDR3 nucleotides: TGTGCCAGCAGCTTTGAGATCGGGACAACCGAAGAGACCCAGTACTTC.

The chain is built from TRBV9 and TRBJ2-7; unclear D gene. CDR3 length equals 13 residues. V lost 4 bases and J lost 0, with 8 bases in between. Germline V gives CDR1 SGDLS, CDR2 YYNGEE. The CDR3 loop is CASSPTGSYEQYF. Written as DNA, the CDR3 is TGTGCCAGCAGCCCCACTGGCTCCTACGAGCAGTACTTC.

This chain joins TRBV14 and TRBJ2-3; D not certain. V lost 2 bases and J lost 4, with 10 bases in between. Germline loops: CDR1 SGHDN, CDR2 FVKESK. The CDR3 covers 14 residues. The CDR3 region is CASSQLADPDTQYF. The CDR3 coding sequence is TGTGCCAGCAGCCAATTGGCTGATCCAGATACGCAGTATTTT.

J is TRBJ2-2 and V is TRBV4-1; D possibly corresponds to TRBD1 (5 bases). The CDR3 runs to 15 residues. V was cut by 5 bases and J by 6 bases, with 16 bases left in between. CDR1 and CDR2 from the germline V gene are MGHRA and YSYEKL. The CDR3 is CASSFLETAPGELFF. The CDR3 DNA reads TGCGCCAGCAGCTTCTTAGAGACAGCCCCCGGGGAGCTGTTTTTT.

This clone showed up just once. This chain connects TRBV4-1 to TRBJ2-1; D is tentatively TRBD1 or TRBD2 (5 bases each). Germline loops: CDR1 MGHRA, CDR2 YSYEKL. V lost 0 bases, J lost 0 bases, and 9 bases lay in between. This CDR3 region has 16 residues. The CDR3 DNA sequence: TGCGCCAGCAGCCAAGATCAGGGACCCTCCTACAATGAGCAGTTCTTC. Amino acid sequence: CASSQDQGPSYNEQFF.

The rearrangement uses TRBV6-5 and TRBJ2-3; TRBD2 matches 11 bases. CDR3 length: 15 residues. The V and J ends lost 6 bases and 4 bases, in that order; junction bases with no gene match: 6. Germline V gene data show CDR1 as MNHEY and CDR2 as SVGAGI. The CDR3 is CASSTSGSVSDTQYF. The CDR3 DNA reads TGTGCCAGCAGCACTAGCGGGAGTGTCTCAGATACGCAGTATTTT.